Below, 2 T cell receptor beta chains from the same sample are listed, as sequenced in a study of lymphopenia after photon versus proton radiotherapy. Only in-frame clones appear in the TCRdb table, and some are missing; sequencing was by immunoSEQ multiplex PCR. The sample has 30,000 to 45,000 clones, 70% to 90% seen once; the top ten hold 2.5% to 3.5%. This specimen was peripheral blood, taken from a patient treated with photon-based radiotherapy. The receptors come from a man in his fifties with gastric cancer.

The chain has TRBV19 and TRBJ1-4; 9 nucleotides line up with TRBD1. Germline V gene sequence: CDR1 LNHDA, CDR2 SQIVND (reference sequence). This CDR3 region has 14 residues. V lost 7 bases to trimming and J lost 8 bases; unmatched junction nucleotides: 8. The CDR3 sequence is CASNPTGGREKLFF. CDR3 DNA sequence: TGTGCCAGTAACCCGACAGGGGGACGGGAAAAACTGTTTTTT.

CDR3 in amino acids: CASSVNGRANEQFF. CDR3 nucleotides: TGTGCCAGCAGCGTAAACGGGAGGGCAAATGAGCAGTTCTTC. The chain is built from TRBV9 and TRBJ2-1, with 8 bases aligning to TRBD2. Looked up from germline, CDR1 is SGDLS and CDR2 is YYNGEE. V trimming: 1 base; J trimming: 7 bases; junction bases outside the gene matches: 4. The CDR3 has 14 residues. The full variable domain, in which reference TRBV9 and TRBJ2-1 provide the parts outside the CDR3, is DSGVTQTPKHLITATGQRVTLRCSPRSGDLSVYWYQQSLDQGLQFLIQYYNGEERAKGNILERFSAQQFPDLHSELNLSSLELGDSALYFCASSVNGRANEQFFGPGTRLTVL.